Each of the 31 T cell receptor beta chains below was sequenced from the same sample in a study of regulatory T cells in long-lasting Graves disease. The time point is: newly diagnosed GD, antithyroid drugs for less than 3 months. There was RNA extracted from PBMCs, and the TCR library was made from it. Assembly of TCR beta libraries relied on iRepertoire HTBI primers together with Arm-PCR of CDR3 regions. TCRdb itself ran the multiplex PCR reads through MiXCR, one entry per CDR3 protein. This table has some 490,000 distinct CDR3 sequences, 12% appearing once. This sample was also put to use in a study of T cells in Graves' hyperthyroidism and ophthalmopathy.

Specimen: peripheral blood mononuclear cells (PBMCs), collected at new diagnosis, from a patient treated with antithyroid drugs. All receptors come from a woman in her 30s with Graves disease.

This clonotype was found many times. One end of the junction fails to match germline, which may point to a read error. This chain uses TRBV5-1 with TRBJ2-5; no clear D gene. The CDR3 length is 12 residues. Germline lookup yields CDR1 SGHRS and CDR2 YFSETQ. The CDR3 bases are TGTGCCAGCAGCTTGGACCAAGAGACCCAGTACTTC. It codes for CASSLDQETQYF.

At least ten counts were recorded for this clonotype. The V and J genes are TRBV28 and TRBJ1-5; no reliable D call. The CDR3 has 14 residues. The V end lost 6 bases, the J end lost 7 bases, and 16 bases lay between the germline ends. The germline V gene has CDR1 MDHEN and CDR2 SYDVKM. The CDR3 region has the DNA TGTGCCAGCAGGCCTTGGGGAGAGAACCAGCCCCAGCATTTT. Protein: CASRPWGENQPQHF.

The sample holds many counts of this clonotype. The genes are TRBV12-3 or TRBV12-4 and TRBJ1-1; 8 positions agree with TRBD1. This CDR3 is 14 amino acids long. Trimming cost V 5 bases and J 3 bases; bases outside gene matches: 5. Here the CDR3 DNA reads TGTGCCAGCAGTGACAGGGGTCGATACACTGAAGCTTTCTTT. Translating it yields CASSDRGRYTEAFF.

The CDR3 is CASRGTSTWVGSYNEQFF. DNA for the CDR3: TGTGCCAGCAGAGGGACCTCGACATGGGTTGGCTCCTACAATGAGCAGTTCTTC. V and J are TRBV6-2 or TRBV6-3 and TRBJ2-1; D possibly matches TRBD1 or TRBD2 (5 bases each). The CDR3 contains 18 residues. Germline CDR1 MNHEY, CDR2 SVGEGT. Between the trimmed V and J ends, which lost 6 bases and 0 bases, there was a span of 21 bases.

This clonotype was found many times. This chain links TRBV2 with TRBJ1-1, with a tentative D call TRBD1 (6 bases). Germline V gives CDR1 SNHLY, CDR2 FYNNEI. V was pared by 11 bases and J by 7 bases, with 8 bases between. This CDR3 is 9 amino acids long. The CDR3 here is CARGGEAFF. The DNA of the CDR3 is TGTGCCCGAGGGGGTGAAGCTTTCTTT.

This clonotype was recorded at least ten times. The CDR3 reads CASSADSFGPEAFF. The CDR3 DNA follows: TGTGCCAGCAGCGCCGACAGTTTCGGGCCTGAAGCTTTCTTT. The rearrangement links TRBV9 to TRBJ1-1; D is perhaps TRBD1 (5 bases). CDR3 length equals 14 residues. CDR1 and CDR2 from the germline V gene are SGDLS and YYNGEE. V lost 3 bases to trimming and J lost 6 bases, with 15 bases between them. The full variable domain, its missing parts supplied by reference TRBV9 and TRBJ1-1, is DSGVTQTPKHLITATGQRVTLRCSPRSGDLSVYWYQQSLDQGLQFLIQYYNGEERAKGNILERFSAQQFPDLHSELNLSSLELGDSALYFCASSADSFGPEAFFGQGTRLTVV.

The chain joins TRBV20-1 to TRBJ2-1; 8 positions match TRBD2. V lost 2 bases, J lost 10 bases, and 22 bases stayed unmatched. The CDR3 runs to 18 residues. CDR1 and CDR2 from the germline V gene are DFQATT and SNEGSKA (reference sequence). CDR3 in DNA: TGCAGTGCTAGACCCATCACGGCGGGTAGCGGGACATGGGGGGAGCAGTTCTTC. This encodes CSARPITAGSGTWGEQFF.

At least ten counts were recorded for this clonotype. The gene calls are TRBV6-1 and TRBJ1-1, with D perhaps matching TRBD1 (5 bases). The CDR3 runs 13 residues. Trimming stripped 8 bases from V and 0 bases from J, with 10 bases between. Germline CDR1 MNHNS, CDR2 SASEGT. The CDR3, as DNA: TGTGCCAGCCACGACAGTATGAACACTGAAGCTTTCTTT. Translating it yields CASHDSMNTEAFF.

This clonotype was detected ten times or more. The chain combines TRBV3-1 with TRBJ1-1; 7 bases are a match to TRBD1. This CDR3 has 18 residues. Germline V lookup: CDR1 LGHDT, CDR2 YNNKEL (reference sequence). Trimming cost V 1 base and J 6 bases; bases outside gene matches: 17. CDR3 bases: TGTGCCAGCAGCCAAGTTGGCCAGGGGGTCGGGTCCGCCTCTGAAGCTTTCTTT. Protein sequence: CASSQVGQGVGSASEAFF. Filled out from reference TRBV3-1 and TRBJ1-1, the complete variable domain reads DTAVSQTPKYLVTQMGNDKSIKCEQNLGHDTMYWYKQDSKKFLKIMFSYNNKELIINETVPNRFSPKSPDKAHLNLHINSLELGDSAVYFCASSQVGQGVGSASEAFFGQGTRLTVV.

The chain carries TRBV6-1 and TRBJ2-1, with 10 positions matching TRBD2. There are 15 residues in the CDR3. Trimming took 6 bases from V and 5 from J; bases not matched to a gene: 7. Germline V CDR1 and CDR2: MNHNS, SASEGT. The CDR3 sequence is CASRHLAGANNEQFF. CDR3 bases: TGTGCCAGCAGGCATCTAGCGGGAGCAAACAATGAGCAGTTCTTC.

Comment on this clonotype: A junction end diverges from the germline sequence, so it may reflect a read error. The J gene is TRBJ2-7, the V gene TRBV24-1; the match to TRBD1 covers 8 bases. The germline V gene encodes CDR1 KGHDR and CDR2 SFDVKD. This CDR3 is built from 15 residues. The CDR3, as DNA: TGTGCCACCAGTGATCCCCGGACAGGGTCCTCCGAGCAGTACTTC. The encoded protein is CATSDPRTGSSEQYF.

This clonotype was seen at least ten times. The chain recombines TRBV7-2 with TRBJ2-5, with D hard to call. Per the germline V gene, CDR1 is SGHTA and CDR2 is FQGNSA. V lost 2 bases and J lost 4, with 23 bases in between. The CDR3 sequence is 18 residues long. The CDR3 DNA sequence: TGTGCCAGCAGCTTATATCAAGGTCCCCTAAGGGCCACAGAGACCCAGTACTTC. Its protein is CASSLYQGPLRATETQYF.

This clonotype occurred many times. The chain couples TRBV15 to TRBJ2-7; D remains ambiguous. The CDR3 runs 16 residues. V lost 0 bases and J 0 bases, leaving 12 bases between the germline ends. CDR1 and CDR2 from the germline V gene are LNHNV and YYDKDF (reference sequence). The CDR3 DNA follows: TGTGCCACCAGCAGAGATACGGCTTTATACTCCTACGAGCAGTACTTC. This translates into CATSRDTALYSYEQYF.

Of note for this clonotype: One end of the junction fails to match germline, which may point to a read error. The chain combines TRBV7-9 with TRBJ1-4, with TRBD1 matching over 8 bases. Germline lookup yields CDR1 SEHNR and CDR2 FQNEAQ (reference sequence). The CDR3 runs 15 residues. This CDR3 reads CASSPGGSTNEKLLF. The CDR3 DNA sequence: TGTGCCAGCAGTCCAGGGGGCTCAACTAATGAAAAACTGCTTTTT. The complete variable domain, with remaining parts taken from reference TRBV7-9 and TRBJ1-4, reads DTGVSQNPRHKITKRGQNVTFRCDPISEHNRLYWYRQTLGQGPEFLTYFQNEAQLEKSRLLSDRFSAERPKGSFSTLEIQRTEQGDSAMYLCASSPGGSTNEKLLFGSGTQLSVL.

This clonotype was counted once. A far larger clone is just one base off, so this is likely a read error. The rearrangement joins TRBV7-8 to TRBJ2-1; D is undetermined. The DNA end is more similar to TRBJ2-3, so the J call may be wrong. Germline CDR1 and CDR2: SGHVS and FQNEAQ. The CDR3 is made up of 12 amino acids. CDR3 sequence: CAGSLAEDTQYF. The CDR3 DNA is TGTGCCGGCAGCTTAGCTGAGGATACGCAGTATTTT.

This clonotype has ten or more counts. The rearrangement links TRBV12-5 to TRBJ2-3; 7 bases are shared with TRBD2. Germline CDR1 is LGHNT and CDR2 is FRNRAP. The CDR3 loop spans 20 amino acids. Losses at the gene ends were 2 bases for V and 1 base for J; bases not matched to a gene: 18. Here the CDR3 DNA reads TGTGCTAGTGGTTTGATGGGAGGGACCGCGAGTCGCCTTGGCACAGATACGCAGTATTTT. It translates to CASGLMGGTASRLGTDTQYF.

This clonotype was counted a few times. This rearrangement joins TRBV7-2 to TRBJ2-3, with D uncertain. The CDR3 loop spans 15 amino acids. The germline V gene encodes CDR1 SGHTA and CDR2 FQGNSA. V gave up 2 bases and J gave up 2 bases, with 11 bases separating them. Here the CDR3 reads CASSLRVAVTDTQYF. The CDR3 bases are TGTGCCAGCAGCTTACGGGTCGCAGTCACAGATACGCAGTATTTT.

This clonotype was recorded at least ten times. This chain links TRBV5-1 with TRBJ2-7, with 10 bases aligning to TRBD2. The J segment lost 0 bases and the V segment lost 4 bases, leaving 7 bases of the junction unmatched. The germline V gene encodes CDR1 SGHRS and CDR2 YFSETQ. The CDR3 sequence is 16 residues long. The CDR3 region has the DNA TGCGCCAGCAGCCCCGGACTAGCGGCTAGCTCCTACGAGCAGTACTTC. It encodes CASSPGLAASSYEQYF.

The table lists this clonotype with many counts. CDR3 sequence reads: CASSLLAWGFERLSSEQYF. The DNA of the CDR3 is TGTGCCAGCAGTTTACTGGCCTGGGGTTTCGAGCGGTTGAGCTCCGAGCAGTACTTC. The chain carries TRBV28 and TRBJ2-7, with D tentatively TRBD2 (5 bases). The V and J ends lost 2 bases and 6 bases respectively, with 29 bases between them. Looked up from germline, CDR1 is MDHEN and CDR2 is SYDVKM. CDR3 length equals 19 residues.

Points on this clonotype: A far larger clone lies a single base away; this is likely a read error. The V call is TRBV11-3, the J call TRBJ1-1; D is unclear. Germline assignment: CDR1 SGHNT and CDR2 YENEEA. V lost 5 bases and J 7 bases, leaving 14 bases between the germline ends. This CDR3 is built from 13 residues. The CDR3 loop is CASSRHPVGEAFF. CDR3 in DNA: TGTGCCAGCAGCCGCCACCCCGTGGGTGAAGCTTTCTTT.

This clonotype has ten or more counts. The rearrangement links TRBV10-3 to TRBJ2-5; D unclear. CDR3 length equals 13 residues. Trimming cost V 0 bases and J 1 base, with 3 bases left between them. The germline gives CDR1 ENHRY, CDR2 SYGVKD. The CDR3 sequence is CAISESSQETQYF. CDR3 nucleotides: TGTGCCATCAGTGAGTCCAGCCAAGAGACCCAGTACTTC.

This clonotype was detected many times. The V and J genes are TRBV11-2 and TRBJ2-5; TRBD1 matches at 8 bases. Germline V gene data show CDR1 as SGHAT and CDR2 as FQNNGV. The CDR3 sequence is 15 residues long. V shed 5 bases and J 5 bases; nucleotides not matched to a gene: 10. CDR3 amino acids: CASSLGQGPGETQYF. In nucleotides, the CDR3 is TGTGCCAGCAGCCTCGGACAGGGCCCGGGGGAGACCCAGTACTTC.

On this clonotype itself: A clone one base away is much larger, so this may be a read error. This chain links TRBV27 with TRBJ2-1, with D unresolved. The last part of the DNA fits TRBJ2-7 better; the J call may be wrong. Germline V lookup: CDR1 MNHEY, CDR2 SMNVEV (reference sequence). The CDR3 is 12 residues long. This CDR3 reads CASSPRIWEQYF. CDR3 bases: TGTGCCAGCAGCCCCAGGATCTGGGAGCAGTACTTC.

This clonotype was seen at least ten times. V gene TRBV27 combines with J gene TRBJ2-1; no clear D. The CDR3 is 12 residues long. Germline CDR1 MNHEY, CDR2 SMNVEV (reference sequence). Trimming pared 2 bases from V and 9 bases from J, leaving 8 bases between. CDR3 amino acids: CASSLPRSEQFF. The CDR3 DNA sequence: TGTGCCAGCAGTTTACCACGTAGTGAGCAGTTCTTC.

At least ten counts were recorded for this clonotype. This rearrangement joins TRBV28 to TRBJ2-1; D remains ambiguous. The CDR3 loop spans 15 amino acids. V gave up 6 bases and J gave up 3 bases, with 15 bases separating them. Germline V gives CDR1 MDHEN, CDR2 SYDVKM. Here the CDR3 DNA reads TGTGCCAGCAGCCCTAGTTTCTACGGCTACAATGAGCAGTTCTTC. Protein sequence: CASSPSFYGYNEQFF.

The sample holds many counts of this clonotype. The J gene is TRBJ1-1, the V gene TRBV6-1; D unresolved. The germline V and J ends were trimmed by 8 bases and 4 bases, with 14 bases remaining between them. This CDR3 region has 13 residues. Germline V gene data show CDR1 as MNHNS and CDR2 as SASEGT. Written as DNA, the CDR3 is TGTGCCAGCGGAACAAGGCTGGGCACTGAAGCTTTCTTT. Translated, it gives CASGTRLGTEAFF.

This clonotype was recorded many times. The chain uses TRBV6-1 and TRBJ2-7; TRBD1 matches at 8 bases. CDR3 length: 15 amino acids. The V gene's germline CDR1 is MNHNS and CDR2 SASEGT. After removal of 7 bases from V and 3 bases from J, the junction contained 11 bases not matched to a gene. CDR3 amino acids: CASIGGTGGDYEQYF. CDR3 coding DNA: TGTGCCAGCATTGGGGGGACAGGAGGGGACTACGAGCAGTACTTC.

This clonotype was found many times. The chain couples TRBV19 to TRBJ2-2; 8 nucleotides agree with TRBD2. J gave up 6 bases and V 6 bases, and 9 bases lay outside the gene matches. CDR1 is LNHDA, CDR2 SQIVND, per germline (reference sequence). This CDR3 region has 15 residues. The CDR3 loop is CASRVEGLDPGELFF. The CDR3 DNA reads as TGTGCCAGTAGGGTAGAGGGACTAGATCCCGGGGAGCTGTTTTTT.

This clonotype was detected ten times or more. The gene calls are TRBV2 and TRBJ2-7, with 7 nucleotides matching TRBD2. There are 14 residues in the CDR3. Germline CDR1 reads SNHLY; CDR2 reads FYNNEI. Trimming removed 6 bases from V and 4 bases from J; junction bases left unmatched: 9. The CDR3 bases are TGTGCCAGCAGGGCGGGAGCGTCCTCTTACGAGCAGTACTTC. It translates to CASRAGASSYEQYF.

This clonotype was counted ten times or more. This chain connects TRBV11-2 to TRBJ2-1; D gene unclear. The V gene's germline CDR1 is SGHAT and CDR2 FQNNGV. V shed 0 bases and J shed 3 bases, with 12 bases lying between them. The CDR3 is 16 residues long. Written as DNA, the CDR3 is TGTGCCAGCAGCTTAGACGAGGTCCAGAACTACAATGAGCAGTTCTTC. Translated: CASSLDEVQNYNEQFF. Full variable domain (missing parts from reference TRBV11-2 and TRBJ2-1): EAGVAQSPRYKIIEKRQSVAFWCNPISGHATLYWYQQILGQGPKLLIQFQNNGVVDDSQLPKDRFSAERLKGVDSTLKIQPAKLEDSAVYLCASSLDEVQNYNEQFFGPGTRLTVL.

This clonotype was counted at least ten times. This chain connects TRBV11-3 to TRBJ2-1; TRBD2 might be the D (7 bases). Germline V gene sequence: CDR1 SGHNT, CDR2 YENEEA. The ends were cut back, 5 bases at V and 8 bases at J, with 16 bases in the middle. This CDR3 contains 14 residues. The chain's CDR3 is CASSGGGRDHEQFF. CDR3 bases: TGTGCCAGCAGCGGGGGGGGCAGGGACCATGAGCAGTTCTTC.